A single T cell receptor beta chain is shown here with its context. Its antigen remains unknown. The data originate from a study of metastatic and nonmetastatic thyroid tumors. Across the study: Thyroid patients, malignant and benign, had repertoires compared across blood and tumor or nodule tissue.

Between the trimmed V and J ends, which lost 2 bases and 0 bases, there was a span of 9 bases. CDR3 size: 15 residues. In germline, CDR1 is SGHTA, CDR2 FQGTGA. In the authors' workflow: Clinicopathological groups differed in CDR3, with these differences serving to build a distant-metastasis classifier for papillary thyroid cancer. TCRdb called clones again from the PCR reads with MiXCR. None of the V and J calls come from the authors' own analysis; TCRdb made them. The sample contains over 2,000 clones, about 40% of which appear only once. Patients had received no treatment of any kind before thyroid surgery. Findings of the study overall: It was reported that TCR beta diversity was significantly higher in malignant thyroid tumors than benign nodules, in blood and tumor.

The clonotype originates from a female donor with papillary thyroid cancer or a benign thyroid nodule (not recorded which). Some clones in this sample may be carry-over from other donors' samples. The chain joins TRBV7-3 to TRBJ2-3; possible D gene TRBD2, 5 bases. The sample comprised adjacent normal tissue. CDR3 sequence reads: CASSLHPGSTDTQYF. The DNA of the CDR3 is TGTGCCAGCAGCTTACATCCGGGGAGCACAGATACGCAGTATTTT.